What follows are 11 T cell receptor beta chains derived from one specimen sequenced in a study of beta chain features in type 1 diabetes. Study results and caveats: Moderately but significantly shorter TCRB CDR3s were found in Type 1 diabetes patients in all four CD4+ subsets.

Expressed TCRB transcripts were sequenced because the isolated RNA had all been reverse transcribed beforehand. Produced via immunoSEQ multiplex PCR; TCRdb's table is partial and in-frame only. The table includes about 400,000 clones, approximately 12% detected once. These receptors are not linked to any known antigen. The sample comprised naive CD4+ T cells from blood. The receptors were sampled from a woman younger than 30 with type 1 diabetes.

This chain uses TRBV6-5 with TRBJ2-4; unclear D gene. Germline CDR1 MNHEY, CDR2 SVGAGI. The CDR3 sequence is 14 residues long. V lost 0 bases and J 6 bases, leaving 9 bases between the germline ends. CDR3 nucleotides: TGTGCCAGCAGTTACTCGATTTCGGGAAACATTCAGTACTTC. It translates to CASSYSISGNIQYF.

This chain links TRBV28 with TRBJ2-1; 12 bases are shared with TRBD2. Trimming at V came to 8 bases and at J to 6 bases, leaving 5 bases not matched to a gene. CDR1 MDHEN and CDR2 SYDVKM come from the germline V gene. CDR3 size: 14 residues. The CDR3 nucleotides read TGTGCCAGCCTACTAGCGGGAGGCGGCAATGAGCAGTTCTTC. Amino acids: CASLLAGGGNEQFF.

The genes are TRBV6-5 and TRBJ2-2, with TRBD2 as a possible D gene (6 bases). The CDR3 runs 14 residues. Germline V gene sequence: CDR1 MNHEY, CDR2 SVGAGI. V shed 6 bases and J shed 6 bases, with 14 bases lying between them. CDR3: CASSRLVIAGELFF. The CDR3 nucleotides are TGTGCCAGCAGCCGACTAGTTATTGCCGGGGAGCTGTTTTTT.

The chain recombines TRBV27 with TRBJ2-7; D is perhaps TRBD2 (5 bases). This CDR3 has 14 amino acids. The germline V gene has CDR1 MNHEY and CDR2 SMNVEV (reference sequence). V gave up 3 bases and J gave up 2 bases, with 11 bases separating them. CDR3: CASSFVTGAYEQYF. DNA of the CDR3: TGTGCCAGCAGTTTTGTCACCGGGGCCTACGAGCAGTACTTC.

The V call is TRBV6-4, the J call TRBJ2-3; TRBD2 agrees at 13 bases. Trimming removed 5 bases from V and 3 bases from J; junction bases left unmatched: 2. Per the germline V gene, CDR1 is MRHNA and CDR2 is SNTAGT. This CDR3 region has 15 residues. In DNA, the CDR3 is TGTGCCAGCAGTCCGGGACTAGCGGGAACAGATACGCAGTATTTT. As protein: CASSPGLAGTDTQYF.

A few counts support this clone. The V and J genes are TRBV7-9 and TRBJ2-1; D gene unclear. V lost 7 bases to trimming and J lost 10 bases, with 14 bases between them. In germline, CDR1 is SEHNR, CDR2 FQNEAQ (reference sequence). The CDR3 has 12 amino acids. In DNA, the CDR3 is TGTGCCAGCATTGGATCTGCGGAAGAGCAGTTCTTC. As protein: CASIGSAEEQFF. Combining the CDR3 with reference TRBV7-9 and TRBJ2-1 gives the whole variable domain DTGVSQNPRHKITKRGQNVTFRCDPISEHNRLYWYRQTLGQGPEFLTYFQNEAQLEKSRLLSDRFSAERPKGSFSTLEIQRTEQGDSAMYLCASIGSAEEQFFGPGTRLTVL.

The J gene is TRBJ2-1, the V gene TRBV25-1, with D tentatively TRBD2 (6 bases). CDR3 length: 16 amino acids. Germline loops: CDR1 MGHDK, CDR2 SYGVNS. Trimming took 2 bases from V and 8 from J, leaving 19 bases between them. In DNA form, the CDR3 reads TGTGCCAGCAGTGAACCGTCAGCGGGCCGGGGGTATGAGCAGTTCTTC. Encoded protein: CASSEPSAGRGYEQFF.

CDR3 in amino acids: CASSPLAGPYEQYF. CDR3 DNA: TGCGCCAGCAGCCCCCTTGCCGGTCCCTACGAGCAGTACTTC. The chain combines TRBV4-3 with TRBJ2-7; D remains unclear. The CDR3 extends over 14 amino acids. V lost 4 bases to trimming and J lost 2 bases, with 12 bases between them. Germline V CDR1 and CDR2: LGHNA, YSLEER.

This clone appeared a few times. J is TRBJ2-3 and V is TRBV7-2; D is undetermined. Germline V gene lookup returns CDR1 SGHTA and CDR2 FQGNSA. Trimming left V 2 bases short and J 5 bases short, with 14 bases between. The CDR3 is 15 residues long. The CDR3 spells CASSLKSPLGDTQYF. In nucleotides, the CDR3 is TGTGCCAGCAGCTTAAAAAGTCCACTCGGAGATACGCAGTATTTT.

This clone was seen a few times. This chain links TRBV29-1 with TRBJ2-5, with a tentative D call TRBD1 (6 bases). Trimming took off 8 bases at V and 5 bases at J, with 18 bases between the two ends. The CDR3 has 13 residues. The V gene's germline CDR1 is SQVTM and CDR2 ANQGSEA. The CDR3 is CSSGETGGETQYF. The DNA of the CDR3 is TGCAGCTCCGGAGAGACAGGTGGGGAGACCCAGTACTTC.

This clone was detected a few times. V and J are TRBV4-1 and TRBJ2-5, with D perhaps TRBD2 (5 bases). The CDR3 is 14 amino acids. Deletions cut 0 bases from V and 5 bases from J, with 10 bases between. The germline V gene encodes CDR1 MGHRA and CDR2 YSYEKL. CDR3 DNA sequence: TGCGCCAGCAGCCAAGAGATGTGGAGGGAGACCCAGTACTTC. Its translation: CASSQEMWRETQYF.